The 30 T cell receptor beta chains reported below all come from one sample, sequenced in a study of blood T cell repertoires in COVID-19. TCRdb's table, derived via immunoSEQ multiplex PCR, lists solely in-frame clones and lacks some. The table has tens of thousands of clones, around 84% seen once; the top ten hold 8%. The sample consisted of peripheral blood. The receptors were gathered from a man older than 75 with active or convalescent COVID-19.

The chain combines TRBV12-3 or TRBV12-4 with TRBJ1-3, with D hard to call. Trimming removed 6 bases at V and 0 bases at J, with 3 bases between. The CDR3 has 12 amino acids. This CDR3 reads CASSISGNTIYF. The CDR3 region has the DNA TGTGCCAGCAGCATCTCTGGAAACACCATATATTTT.

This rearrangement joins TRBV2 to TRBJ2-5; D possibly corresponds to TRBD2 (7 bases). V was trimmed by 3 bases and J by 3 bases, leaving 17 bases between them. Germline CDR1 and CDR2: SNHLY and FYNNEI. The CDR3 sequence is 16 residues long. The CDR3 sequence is CASSDRGGGRKETQYF. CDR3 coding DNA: TGTGCCAGCAGTGACCGTGGGGGCGGGAGAAAAGAGACCCAGTACTTC.

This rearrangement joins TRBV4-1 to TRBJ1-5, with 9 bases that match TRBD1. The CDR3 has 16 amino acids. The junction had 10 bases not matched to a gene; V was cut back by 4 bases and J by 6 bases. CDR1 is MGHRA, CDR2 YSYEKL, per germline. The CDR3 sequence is CASSLGQGPRGQPQHF. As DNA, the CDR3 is TGCGCCAGCAGCCTGGGACAGGGTCCCAGAGGTCAGCCCCAGCATTTT.

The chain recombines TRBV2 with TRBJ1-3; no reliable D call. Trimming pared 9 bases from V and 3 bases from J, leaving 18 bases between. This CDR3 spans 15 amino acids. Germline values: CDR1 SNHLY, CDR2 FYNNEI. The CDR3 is CASAESRSDGNTIYF. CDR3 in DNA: TGTGCCAGTGCCGAGTCCCGAAGTGATGGAAACACCATATATTTT.

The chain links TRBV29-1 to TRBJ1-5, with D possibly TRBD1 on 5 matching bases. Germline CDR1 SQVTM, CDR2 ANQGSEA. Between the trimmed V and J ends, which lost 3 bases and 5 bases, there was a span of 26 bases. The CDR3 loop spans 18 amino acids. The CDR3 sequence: CSVEYRLCRMRGDQPQHF. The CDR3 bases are TGCAGCGTTGAGTATAGGCTTTGCAGGATGCGGGGCGATCAGCCCCAGCATTTT.

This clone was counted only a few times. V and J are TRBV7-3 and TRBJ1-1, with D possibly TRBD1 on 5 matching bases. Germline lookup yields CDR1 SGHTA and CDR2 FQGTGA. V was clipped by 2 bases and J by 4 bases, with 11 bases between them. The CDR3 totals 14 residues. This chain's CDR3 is CASSLYSGGTEAFF. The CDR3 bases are TGTGCCAGCAGCTTATATTCGGGGGGCACTGAAGCTTTCTTT. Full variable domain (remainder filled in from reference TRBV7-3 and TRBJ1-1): GAGVSQTPSNKVTEKGKYVELRCDPISGHTALYWYRQSLGQGPEFLIYFQGTGAADDSGLPNDRFFAVRPEGSVSTLKIQRTERGDSAVYLCASSLYSGGTEAFFGQGTRLTVV.

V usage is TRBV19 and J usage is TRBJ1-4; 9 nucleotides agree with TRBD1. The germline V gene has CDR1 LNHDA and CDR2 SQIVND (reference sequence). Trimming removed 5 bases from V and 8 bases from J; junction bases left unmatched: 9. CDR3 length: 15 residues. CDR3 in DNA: TGTGCCAGTAGTTCTCAGACAGGGGGGGAAGAAAAACTGTTTTTT. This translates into CASSSQTGGEEKLFF.

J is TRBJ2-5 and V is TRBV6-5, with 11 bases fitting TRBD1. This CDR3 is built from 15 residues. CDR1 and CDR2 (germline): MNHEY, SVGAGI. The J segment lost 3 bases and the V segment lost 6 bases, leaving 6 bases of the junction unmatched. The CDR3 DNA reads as TGTGCCAGCAGAGGACAGGGGGCGCTCGAAGAGACCCAGTACTTC. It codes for CASRGQGALEETQYF.

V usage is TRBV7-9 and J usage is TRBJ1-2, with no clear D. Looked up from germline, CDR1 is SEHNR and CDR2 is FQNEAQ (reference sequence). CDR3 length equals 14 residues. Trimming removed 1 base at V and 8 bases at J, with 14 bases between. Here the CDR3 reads CASSLGSPGEGYTF. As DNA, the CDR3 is TGTGCCAGCAGCTTAGGTTCGCCGGGAGAGGGCTACACCTTC.

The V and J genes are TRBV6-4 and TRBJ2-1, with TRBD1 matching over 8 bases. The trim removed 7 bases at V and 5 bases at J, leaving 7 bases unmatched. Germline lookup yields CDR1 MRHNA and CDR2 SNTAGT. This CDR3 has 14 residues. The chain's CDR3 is CASKGDRFHNEQFF. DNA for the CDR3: TGTGCCAGCAAGGGGGACAGGTTCCACAATGAGCAGTTCTTC.

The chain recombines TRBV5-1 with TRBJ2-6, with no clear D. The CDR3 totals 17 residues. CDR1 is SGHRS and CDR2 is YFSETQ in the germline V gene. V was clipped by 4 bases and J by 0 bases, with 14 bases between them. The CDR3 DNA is TGCGCCAGCAGCGCGCTCGACACATACTCTGGGGCCAACGTCCTGACTTTC. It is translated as CASSALDTYSGANVLTF. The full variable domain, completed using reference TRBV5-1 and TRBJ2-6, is KAGVTQTPRYLIKTRGQQVTLSCSPISGHRSVSWYQQTPGQGLQFLFEYFSETQRNKGNFPGRFSGRQFSNSRSEMNVSTLELGDSALYLCASSALDTYSGANVLTFGAGSRLTVL.

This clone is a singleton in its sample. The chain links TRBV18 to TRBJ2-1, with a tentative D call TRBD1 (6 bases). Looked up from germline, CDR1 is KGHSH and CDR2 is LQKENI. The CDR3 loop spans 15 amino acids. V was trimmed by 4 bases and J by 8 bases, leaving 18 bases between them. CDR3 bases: TGTGCCAGCTCACTAGGGACACCCGACATCGATGAGCAGTTCTTC. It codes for CASSLGTPDIDEQFF.

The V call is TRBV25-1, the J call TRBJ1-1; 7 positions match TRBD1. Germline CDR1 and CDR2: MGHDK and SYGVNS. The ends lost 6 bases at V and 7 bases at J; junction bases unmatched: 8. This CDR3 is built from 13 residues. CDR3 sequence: CASRKQGIGEAFF. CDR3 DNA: TGTGCCAGCAGGAAACAGGGGATAGGTGAAGCTTTCTTT.

CDR3 region: CASSGPVGGSPLHF. CDR3 bases: TGTGCCAGCAGTGGCCCGGTAGGGGGATCACCCCTCCACTTT. The chain combines TRBV2 with TRBJ1-6; D is perhaps TRBD1 (6 bases). V lost 4 bases, J lost 10 bases, and 14 bases lay in between. The CDR3 totals 14 residues. Germline V CDR1 and CDR2: SNHLY, FYNNEI.

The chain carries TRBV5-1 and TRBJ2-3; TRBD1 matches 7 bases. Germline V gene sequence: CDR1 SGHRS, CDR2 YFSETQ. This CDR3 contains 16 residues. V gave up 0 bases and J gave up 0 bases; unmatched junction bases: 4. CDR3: CASSLGGGWSTDTQYF. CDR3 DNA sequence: TGCGCCAGCAGCTTGGGAGGGGGCTGGAGCACAGATACGCAGTATTTT.

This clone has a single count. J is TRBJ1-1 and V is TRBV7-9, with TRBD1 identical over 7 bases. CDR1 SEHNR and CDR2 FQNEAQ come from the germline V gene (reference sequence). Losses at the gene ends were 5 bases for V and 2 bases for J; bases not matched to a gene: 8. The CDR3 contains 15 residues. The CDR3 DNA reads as TGTGCCAGCAGCGCGCGGGACAGCCATAACACTGAAGCTTTCTTT. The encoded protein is CASSARDSHNTEAFF.

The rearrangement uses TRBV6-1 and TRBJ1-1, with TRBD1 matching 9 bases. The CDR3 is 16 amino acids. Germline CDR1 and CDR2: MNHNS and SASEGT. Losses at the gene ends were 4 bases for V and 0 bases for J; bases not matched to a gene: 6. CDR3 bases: TGTGCCAGCAGTGCGCCGGACAGGGGATTGAACACTGAAGCTTTCTTT. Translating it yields CASSAPDRGLNTEAFF.

CDR3 DNA sequence: TGTGCCACCAGTGGAGGGGGCCCAGAGACCCAGTACTTC. Its translation is CATSGGGPETQYF. The rearrangement uses TRBV24-1 and TRBJ2-5; 7 positions agree with TRBD1. This CDR3 spans 13 amino acids. Germline V gene data show CDR1 as KGHDR and CDR2 as SFDVKD. The J segment lost 4 bases and the V segment lost 5 bases, leaving 3 bases of the junction unmatched.

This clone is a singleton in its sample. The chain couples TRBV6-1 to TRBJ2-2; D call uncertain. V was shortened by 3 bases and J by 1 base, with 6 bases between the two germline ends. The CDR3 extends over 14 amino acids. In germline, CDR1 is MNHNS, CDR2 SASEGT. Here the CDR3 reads CASSDRRNTGELFF. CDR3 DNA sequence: TGTGCCAGCAGTGACAGGCGGAACACCGGGGAGCTGTTTTTT.

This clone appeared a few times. In DNA, the CDR3 is TGTGCCAGCAGTGCAATAGCATCTGGAAACACCATATATTTT. Protein product: CASSAIASGNTIYF. The chain couples TRBV6-6 to TRBJ1-3; D gene unclear. Germline loops: CDR1 MNHNY, CDR2 SVGAGI (reference sequence). V lost 5 bases and J 1 base, leaving 9 bases between the germline ends. The CDR3 extends over 14 amino acids.

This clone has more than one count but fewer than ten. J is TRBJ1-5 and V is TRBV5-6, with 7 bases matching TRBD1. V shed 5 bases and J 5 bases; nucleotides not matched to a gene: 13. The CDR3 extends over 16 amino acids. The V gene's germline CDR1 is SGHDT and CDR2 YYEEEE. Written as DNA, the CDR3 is TGTGCCAGCAGTCTAGGGGGCCCCCGATCCGATCAGCCCCAGCATTTT. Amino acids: CASSLGGPRSDQPQHF.

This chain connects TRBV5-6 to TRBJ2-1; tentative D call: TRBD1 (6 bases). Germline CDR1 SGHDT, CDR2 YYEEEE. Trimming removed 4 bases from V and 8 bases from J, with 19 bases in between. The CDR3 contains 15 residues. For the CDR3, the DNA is TGTGCCAGCAGCCCCGGGACATCTCAAGACGATGAGCAGTTCTTC. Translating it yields CASSPGTSQDDEQFF.

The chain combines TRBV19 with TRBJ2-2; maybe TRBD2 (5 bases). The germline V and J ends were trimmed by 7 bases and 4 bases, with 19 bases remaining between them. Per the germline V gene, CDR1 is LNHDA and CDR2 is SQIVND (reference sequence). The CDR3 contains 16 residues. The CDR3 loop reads CASMGVRAESTGELFF. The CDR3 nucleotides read TGTGCCAGTATGGGAGTTCGGGCAGAAAGCACCGGGGAGCTGTTTTTT.

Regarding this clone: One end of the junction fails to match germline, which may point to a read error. Here the CDR3 reads CATSDAGLAGTFF. In DNA form, the CDR3 reads TGTGCCACCAGTGATGCCGGACTAGCGGGAACTTTCTTC. V usage is TRBV24-1 and J usage is TRBJ2-4; 12 bases are a match to TRBD2. The CDR3 contains 13 residues. Germline-derived CDR1 and CDR2 are KGHDR and SFDVKD.

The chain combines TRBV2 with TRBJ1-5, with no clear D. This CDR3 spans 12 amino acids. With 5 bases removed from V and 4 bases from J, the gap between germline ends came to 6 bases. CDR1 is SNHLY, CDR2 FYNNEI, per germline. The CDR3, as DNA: TGTGCCAGCAGTTTAAATAATCAGCCCCAGCATTTT. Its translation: CASSLNNQPQHF.

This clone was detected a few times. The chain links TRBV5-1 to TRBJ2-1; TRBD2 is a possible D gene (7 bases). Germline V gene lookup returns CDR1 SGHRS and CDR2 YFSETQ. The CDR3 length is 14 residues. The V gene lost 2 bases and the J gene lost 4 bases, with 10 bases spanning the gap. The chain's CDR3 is CASSLGGAYNEQFF. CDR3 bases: TGCGCCAGCAGCTTAGGGGGGGCTTACAATGAGCAGTTCTTC.

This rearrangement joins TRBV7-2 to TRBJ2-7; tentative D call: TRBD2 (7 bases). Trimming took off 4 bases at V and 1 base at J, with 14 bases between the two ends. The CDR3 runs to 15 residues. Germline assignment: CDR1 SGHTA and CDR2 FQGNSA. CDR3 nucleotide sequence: TGTGCCAGCAGCTCACAGGGAGGGGGATCCTACGAGCAGTACGTC. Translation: CASSSQGGGSYEQYV.

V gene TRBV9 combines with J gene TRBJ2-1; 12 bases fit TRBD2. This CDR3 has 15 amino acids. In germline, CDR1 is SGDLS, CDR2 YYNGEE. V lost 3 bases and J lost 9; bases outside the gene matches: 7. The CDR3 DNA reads TGTGCCAGCAGCGCCGTGACTAGCGGGGGCTCTGAGCAGTTCTTC. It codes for CASSAVTSGGSEQFF.

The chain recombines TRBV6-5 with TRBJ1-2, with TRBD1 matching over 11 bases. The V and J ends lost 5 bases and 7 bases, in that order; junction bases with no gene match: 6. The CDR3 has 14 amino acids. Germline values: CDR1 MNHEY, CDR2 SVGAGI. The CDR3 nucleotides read TGTGCCAGCAGTCCGCGGACAGGGGGCCGTGGCTACACCTTC. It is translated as CASSPRTGGRGYTF.

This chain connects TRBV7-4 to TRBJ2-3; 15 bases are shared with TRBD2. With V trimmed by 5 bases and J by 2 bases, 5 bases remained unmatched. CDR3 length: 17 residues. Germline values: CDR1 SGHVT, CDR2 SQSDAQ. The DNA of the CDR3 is TGTGCCAGCAGCCCTCGGACTAGCGGGGGGGACACAGATACGCAGTATTTT. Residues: CASSPRTSGGDTDTQYF. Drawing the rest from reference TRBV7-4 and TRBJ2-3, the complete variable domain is GAGVSQSPRYKVAKRGRDVALRCDSISGHVTLYWYRQTLGQGSEVLTYSQSDAQRDKSGRPSGRFSAERPERSVSTLKIQRTEQGDSAVYLCASSPRTSGGDTDTQYFGPGTRLTVL.